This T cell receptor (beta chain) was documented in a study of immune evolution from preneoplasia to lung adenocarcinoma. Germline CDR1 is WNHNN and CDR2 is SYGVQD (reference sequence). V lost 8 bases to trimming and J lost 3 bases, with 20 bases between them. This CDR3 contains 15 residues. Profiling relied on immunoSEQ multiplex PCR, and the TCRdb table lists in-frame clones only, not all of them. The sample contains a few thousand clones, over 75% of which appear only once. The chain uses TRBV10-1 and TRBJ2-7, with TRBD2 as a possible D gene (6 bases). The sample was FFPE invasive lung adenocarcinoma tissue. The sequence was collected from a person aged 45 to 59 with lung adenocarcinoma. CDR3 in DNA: TGCGCCAGCGGCCCAGGTGGGGCGGGGTACTACGAGCAGTACTTC. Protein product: CASGPGGAGYYEQYF.